The sequence of this T cell receptor (beta chain) was determined in a study of T-cell reconstitution after alpha-beta-depleted transplantation in children. Unique molecular identifiers were incorporated into the prepared TCRbeta library. Each CDR3 protein gets one entry after TCRdb re-called the PCR reads with MiXCR. The sample holds about 98,000 distinct CDR3 sequences; less than 25% are singletons and the top ten take about 22%. V trimming: 4 bases; J trimming: 4 bases; junction bases outside the gene matches: 5. Looked up from germline, CDR1 is MGHRA and CDR2 is YSYEKL. The CDR3 extends over 15 amino acids.

Sequenced here: PBMCs, sampled before TCRalphabeta/CD19-depleted stem cell transplant. The chain couples TRBV4-1 to TRBJ2-1, with 9 bases matching TRBD1. The source of this sequence is a boy aged 2 to 10 with acute lymphoblastic leukemia, due to receive a stem cell transplant. The CDR3 DNA reads TGCGCCAGCAGCCCGACAGGGGGGCCTTACAATGAGCAGTTCTTC. This encodes CASSPTGGPYNEQFF.